This TCR beta chain stems from a study of shared clonotypes between healthy human individuals. Study-wide context: In total, the donors were two women and a few men aged 18 to 49. Plates per donor: three CD4 naive, three CD4 memory, two CD8 naive, one CD8 memory.

The split of CD4+ cells yielded CD45RA+ naive and CD45RA-negative memory subsets. This CDR3 has 15 amino acids. Per germline, CDR1 LGHNA and CDR2 YSLEER. V gave up 2 bases and J gave up 7 bases; unmatched junction bases: 7. Study results and caveats: It was observed that about 5% of naive CD4 clonotypes were shared across several donors.

Only in-frame clones appear in the TCRdb table, and some are missing; sequencing was by immunoSEQ multiplex PCR. The sample includes over 850,000 clones, around three quarters of them seen just once. Notes on this clone: Antigen: not known.

Input material: memory CD4+ T cells from PBMCs. Subset described: CD45RA-negative fraction. The sequence was obtained from a man aged 18-30 years in good health. Some clones in this sample may be carry-over from other donors' samples. V usage is TRBV4-3 and J usage is TRBJ2-7, with 11 bases that match TRBD2. CDR3 DNA: TGCGCCAGCAGCCAACAACTAGCGGGAGTAAGTGAGCAGTACTTC. As protein: CASSQQLAGVSEQYF.